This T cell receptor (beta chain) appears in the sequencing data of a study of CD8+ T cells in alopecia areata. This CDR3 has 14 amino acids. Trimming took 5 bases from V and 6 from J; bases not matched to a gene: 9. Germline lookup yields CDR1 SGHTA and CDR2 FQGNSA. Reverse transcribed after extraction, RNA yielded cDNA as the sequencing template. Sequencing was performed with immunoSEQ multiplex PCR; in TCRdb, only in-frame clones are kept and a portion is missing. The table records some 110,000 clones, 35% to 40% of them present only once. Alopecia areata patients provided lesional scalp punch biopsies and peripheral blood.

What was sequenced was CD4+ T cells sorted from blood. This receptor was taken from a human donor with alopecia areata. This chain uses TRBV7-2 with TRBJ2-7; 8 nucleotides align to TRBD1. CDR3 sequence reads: CASSVSGQVSEQYF. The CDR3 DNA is TGTGCCAGCAGCGTATCGGGACAGGTATCCGAGCAGTACTTC.